The rows below give T cell receptor beta chains drawn from one sample of a study of shared clonotypes between healthy human individuals. The repertoire was sequenced with immunoSEQ multiplex PCR; TCRdb's copy has only in-frame clones and lacks some. The repertoire includes around 2,000,000 clones, about 95% of them detected once, and 1.2% sits in the top ten. Input material: naive CD8+ T cells sorted from blood. Every receptor here comes from a man aged 18 to 29 in good health. CDR3s include the opening cysteine and the closing phenylalanine or tryptophan. D genes are given only for firm matches. Clone size is stated in some rows and not others, as once, few, many or a class when expanded.

CDR3 protein: CSVTGAVDTDTQYF
CDR3 DNA: TGCAGCGTGACAGGGGCTGTAGACACAGATACGCAGTATTTT
D gene: TRBD1
V gene: TRBV29-1
J gene: TRBJ2-3
clone size: -

CDR3 protein: CASSPMQVEGTGELFF
CDR3 DNA: TGTGCCAGCAGTCCCATGCAGGTCGAGGGGACCGGGGAGCTGTTTTTT
D gene: -
V gene: TRBV27
J gene: TRBJ2-2
clone size: -

CDR3 protein: CASSSAAQSPFLDQETQYF
CDR3 DNA: TGTGCCAGCAGCTCGGCGGCACAATCACCTTTTTTGGACCAAGAGACCCAGTACTTC
D gene: -
V gene: TRBV7-9
J gene: TRBJ2-5
clone size: -

CDR3 protein: CASSQSLGPDTQYF
CDR3 DNA: TGTGCCAGCAGCCAAAGCCTGGGCCCAGATACGCAGTATTTT
D gene: -
V gene: TRBV14
J gene: TRBJ2-3
clone size: -

CDR3 protein: CSVGQGREQYF
CDR3 DNA: TGCAGCGTTGGGCAGGGACGAGAGCAGTACTTC
D gene: -
V gene: TRBV29-1
J gene: TRBJ2-7
clone size: -

CDR3 protein: CASSLSGGGSYEQYF
CDR3 DNA: TGTGCCAGCAGTTTAAGCGGGGGTGGCTCCTACGAGCAGTACTTC
D gene: TRBD2
V gene: TRBV13
J gene: TRBJ2-7
clone size: -

CDR3 protein: CAISESGNVEQYF
CDR3 DNA: TGTGCCATCAGTGAGTCGGGTAACGTCGAGCAGTACTTC
D gene: -
V gene: TRBV10-3
J gene: TRBJ2-7
clone size: -

CDR3 protein: CASSLDGSVFNYEQYF
CDR3 DNA: TGTGCCAGCAGCTTAGACGGGAGTGTCTTCAATTACGAGCAGTACTTC
D gene: -
V gene: TRBV7-2
J gene: TRBJ2-7
clone size: -

CDR3 protein: CASSLGTWARDTQYF
CDR3 DNA: TGTGCCAGCAGCTTGGGGACCTGGGCACGGGATACGCAGTATTTT
D gene: -
V gene: TRBV7-2
J gene: TRBJ2-3
clone size: -

CDR3 protein: CASQLGPGGNQPQHF
CDR3 DNA: TGTGCCAGCCAATTAGGGCCGGGGGGCAATCAGCCCCAGCATTTT
D gene: -
V gene: TRBV5-5
J gene: TRBJ1-5
clone size: -

CDR3 protein: CASSWGTVQTTDTQYF
CDR3 DNA: TGCGCCAGCAGCTGGGGGACAGTTCAAACCACAGATACGCAGTATTTT
D gene: TRBD1
V gene: TRBV5-1
J gene: TRBJ2-3
clone size: -

CDR3 protein: CASSPRLAGVQETQYF
CDR3 DNA: TGTGCCAGCAGCCCGAGACTAGCGGGGGTTCAAGAGACCCAGTACTTC
D gene: TRBD2
V gene: TRBV7-9
J gene: TRBJ2-5
clone size: -

CDR3 protein: CASSEKRGRGAGELFF
CDR3 DNA: TGTGCCAGCAGTGAAAAGAGGGGGCGCGGCGCCGGGGAGCTGTTTTTT
D gene: TRBD1
V gene: TRBV6-1
J gene: TRBJ2-2
clone size: -

CDR3 protein: CASSLGEGNNEQFF
CDR3 DNA: TGTGCCAGCAGCTTAGGAGAGGGGAACAATGAGCAGTTCTTC
D gene: -
V gene: TRBV7-9
J gene: TRBJ2-1
clone size: -

CDR3 protein: CASSLAGGLDWFF
CDR3 DNA: TGTGCCAGCAGCCTGGCTGGAGGCCTGGATTGGTTCTTT
D gene: -
V gene: TRBV13
J gene: TRBJ1-1
clone size: -

CDR3 protein: CASAGTLGGEQYF
CDR3 DNA: TGTGCCAGCGCAGGGACGTTGGGAGGCGAGCAGTACTTC
D gene: -
V gene: TRBV19
J gene: TRBJ2-7
clone size: -

CDR3 protein: CASSATGATNEKLFF
CDR3 DNA: TGTGCCAGCAGCGCAACAGGGGCAACTAATGAAAAACTGTTTTTT
D gene: TRBD1
V gene: TRBV9
J gene: TRBJ1-4
clone size: -

CDR3 protein: CASSLKGGIYEQYF
CDR3 DNA: TGTGCCAGCAGTTTAAAGGGGGGCATATACGAGCAGTACTTC
D gene: -
V gene: TRBV27
J gene: TRBJ2-7
clone size: -

CDR3 protein: CASSFARDTQETQYF
CDR3 DNA: TGTGCCAGCAGCTTCGCCCGAGACACTCAAGAGACCCAGTACTTC
D gene: -
V gene: TRBV7-9
J gene: TRBJ2-5
clone size: -

CDR3 protein: CASSTHLASQETQYF
CDR3 DNA: TGTGCCAGCAGTACCCATCTAGCGTCCCAAGAGACCCAGTACTTC
D gene: -
V gene: TRBV28
J gene: TRBJ2-5
clone size: -

CDR3 protein: CASSVEGREGDEQYF
CDR3 DNA: TGTGCCAGCAGCGTAGAAGGTAGGGAAGGGGACGAGCAGTACTTC
D gene: -
V gene: TRBV9
J gene: TRBJ2-7
clone size: -

CDR3 protein: CASSEGTYEQYF
CDR3 DNA: TGTGCCAGTAGCGAGGGGACCTACGAGCAGTACTTC
D gene: -
V gene: TRBV19
J gene: TRBJ2-7
clone size: once

CDR3 protein: CASSYGEGLEQYF
CDR3 DNA: TGTGCCAGCAGTTACGGCGAGGGGCTTGAGCAGTACTTC
D gene: -
V gene: TRBV6-6
J gene: TRBJ2-7
clone size: -

CDR3 protein: CASSLPPARSKNTEAFF
CDR3 DNA: TGTGCCAGCAGTTTGCCCCCCGCCAGAAGCAAGAACACTGAAGCTTTCTTT
D gene: -
V gene: TRBV28
J gene: TRBJ1-1
clone size: -

CDR3 protein: CASSYSIQETQYF
CDR3 DNA: TGTGCCAGCAGTTACTCGATCCAAGAGACCCAGTACTTC
D gene: -
V gene: TRBV6-5
J gene: TRBJ2-5
clone size: -

CDR3 protein: CATSRDLFDAPHEQYF
CDR3 DNA: TGTGCCACCAGCAGAGATCTGTTCGACGCGCCCCACGAGCAGTACTTC
D gene: -
V gene: TRBV15
J gene: TRBJ2-7
clone size: -

CDR3 protein: CASSIDTHDQGRVDGYTF
CDR3 DNA: TGTGCCAGTAGTATAGATACCCATGACCAGGGCCGGGTTGATGGCTACACCTTC
D gene: -
V gene: TRBV19
J gene: TRBJ1-2
clone size: -

CDR3 protein: CASSFPLAGEFTDTQYF
CDR3 DNA: TGTGCCAGCAGCTTCCCACTAGCGGGAGAGTTCACAGATACGCAGTATTTT
D gene: TRBD2
V gene: TRBV7-2
J gene: TRBJ2-3
clone size: -

CDR3 protein: CASTQDRGSYEQYF
CDR3 DNA: TGTGCCAGCACCCAAGACAGGGGGAGCTACGAGCAGTACTTC
D gene: TRBD1
V gene: TRBV6-5
J gene: TRBJ2-7
clone size: -

CDR3 protein: CASSSTFPTRGSPSYEQYF
CDR3 DNA: TGTGCCAGCAGCTCAACCTTCCCAACAAGAGGATCTCCCTCCTACGAGCAGTACTTC
D gene: -
V gene: TRBV7-9
J gene: TRBJ2-7
clone size: -

CDR3 protein: CASSEAEEGLRETQYF
CDR3 DNA: TGTGCCAGCAGTGAAGCGGAGGAGGGGCTTCGGGAGACCCAGTACTTC
D gene: -
V gene: TRBV2
J gene: TRBJ2-5
clone size: few

CDR3 protein: CASKTGGSSNQPQHF
CDR3 DNA: TGTGCCAGCAAGACAGGGGGAAGTAGCAATCAGCCCCAGCATTTT
D gene: TRBD1
V gene: TRBV28
J gene: TRBJ1-5
clone size: -

CDR3 protein: CASSLGLWDNASGYTF
CDR3 DNA: TGCGCCAGCAGCCTAGGCCTATGGGATAATGCATCTGGCTACACCTTC
D gene: -
V gene: TRBV4-1
J gene: TRBJ1-2
clone size: -

CDR3 protein: CASTRGDRGRTGELFF
CDR3 DNA: TGCGCCAGCACAAGAGGGGACAGGGGAAGGACCGGGGAGCTGTTTTTT
D gene: TRBD1
V gene: TRBV5-1
J gene: TRBJ2-2
clone size: -

CDR3 protein: CASSPGLETQYF
CDR3 DNA: TGTGCCAGCAGTCCGGGGTTGGAGACCCAGTACTTC
D gene: -
V gene: TRBV5-4
J gene: TRBJ2-5
clone size: -

CDR3 protein: CASSPFDSPYEQYF
CDR3 DNA: TGTGCCAGCAGCCCGTTCGACAGCCCCTACGAGCAGTACTTC
D gene: -
V gene: TRBV2
J gene: TRBJ2-7
clone size: -

CDR3 protein: CASSSTEQETQYF
CDR3 DNA: TGTGCCAGCAGTTCGACAGAACAAGAGACCCAGTACTTC
D gene: -
V gene: TRBV28
J gene: TRBJ2-5
clone size: -

CDR3 protein: CASTLTGSAGEQFF
CDR3 DNA: TGTGCCAGCACCCTGACAGGGTCCGCAGGTGAGCAGTTCTTC
D gene: TRBD1
V gene: TRBV27
J gene: TRBJ2-1
clone size: -

CDR3 protein: CASSDTGDGATGELFF
CDR3 DNA: TGTGCCAGCAGCGACACAGGGGATGGAGCCACCGGGGAGCTGTTTTTT
D gene: TRBD1
V gene: TRBV7-6
J gene: TRBJ2-2
clone size: -

CDR3 protein: CASSTDRGFYEQYF
CDR3 DNA: TGCGCCAGCAGCACCGACAGGGGATTCTACGAGCAGTACTTC
D gene: TRBD1
V gene: TRBV5-1
J gene: TRBJ2-7
clone size: -

CDR3 protein: CASSCRTSGDNEQFF
CDR3 DNA: TGTGCCAGCAGCTGCCGGACTAGCGGAGACAATGAGCAGTTCTTC
D gene: -
V gene: TRBV21-1
J gene: TRBJ2-1
clone size: -

CDR3 protein: CASSFHGAGYGYTF
CDR3 DNA: TGTGCCAGCAGTTTTCATGGGGCTGGCTATGGCTACACCTTC
D gene: -
V gene: TRBV27
J gene: TRBJ1-2
clone size: few

CDR3 protein: CASSLGQANTEAFF
CDR3 DNA: TGTGCCAGCAGCTTAGGACAGGCGAACACTGAAGCTTTCTTT
D gene: -
V gene: TRBV7-9
J gene: TRBJ1-1
clone size: -

CDR3 protein: CASTWDRDTDTQYF
CDR3 DNA: TGTGCCAGCACGTGGGACAGGGACACAGATACGCAGTATTTT
D gene: TRBD1
V gene: TRBV5-4
J gene: TRBJ2-3
clone size: -

CDR3 protein: CASSRSGTPYEQYF
CDR3 DNA: TGTGCCAGCAGCCGATCCGGGACACCCTACGAGCAGTACTTC
D gene: -
V gene: TRBV28
J gene: TRBJ2-7
clone size: -

CDR3 protein: CASSQDLASSNYEQYF
CDR3 DNA: TGCGCCAGCAGCCAAGATCTGGCTAGTTCAAACTACGAGCAGTACTTC
D gene: -
V gene: TRBV4-3
J gene: TRBJ2-7
clone size: -

CDR3 protein: CASSSGLAGGDTDTQYF
CDR3 DNA: TGTGCCAGCAGCTCCGGACTAGCGGGGGGGGACACAGATACGCAGTATTTT
D gene: TRBD2
V gene: TRBV5-6
J gene: TRBJ2-3
clone size: -

CDR3 protein: CASRLGSNSYNEQFF
CDR3 DNA: TGTGCCAGCAGACTAGGGTCTAACTCCTACAATGAGCAGTTCTTC
D gene: -
V gene: TRBV6-5
J gene: TRBJ2-1
clone size: -

CDR3 protein: CASSDGSLMNTEAFF
CDR3 DNA: TGCGCCAGCAGTGATGGATCTCTTATGAACACTGAAGCTTTCTTT
D gene: -
V gene: TRBV10-2
J gene: TRBJ1-1
clone size: once

CDR3 protein: CAIGSSTGPYEQYF
CDR3 DNA: TGTGCCATAGGATCATCGACAGGACCCTACGAGCAGTACTTC
D gene: -
V gene: TRBV5-4
J gene: TRBJ2-7
clone size: -